Below, one T cell receptor beta chain is given with its context. The source of the sample is a study of blood T cell repertoires in COVID-19. Study details: Acute and convalescent COVID-19 samples came from the United States, Italy and Spain.

Under the authors' procedure: Counts of nucleated cells, estimated from reference gene primer amplification, were obtained. Clones were read by immunoSEQ multiplex PCR, and TCRdb kept only the in-frame ones, dropping some. Clonal size and the V and J genes are those of that table, whereas D and trimming came from the DNA. The sample holds more than 200,000 clones, 70% to 90% seen once. V gave up 5 bases and J gave up 5 bases; unmatched junction bases: 3. The CDR3 is 13 residues long. Germline-derived CDR1 and CDR2 are LNHDA and SQIVND (reference sequence). The genes are TRBV19 and TRBJ1-2; 9 nucleotides line up with TRBD1. This receptor was identified in a man in his thirties or forties with active or convalescent COVID-19. The sequencing input was peripheral blood. CDR3 bases: TGTGCCAGTAGTCTGACAGGGGGATATGGCTACACCTTC. This codes for CASSLTGGYGYTF.